This T cell receptor (beta chain) was observed in a study of control samples from healthy donors and cancer patients. Clones were read by immunoSEQ multiplex PCR, and TCRdb kept only the in-frame ones, dropping some. The sample contains about 130,000 clones, about 94% of which appear only once. J was trimmed by 4 bases and V by 0 bases; bases with no gene match: 6. Germline CDR1 and CDR2: MNHEY and SVGAGI. CDR3 length: 16 residues. The clonotype originates from a man aged 55-75 years with colorectal cancer. This chain connects TRBV6-5 to TRBJ2-7; TRBD2 aligns across 10 bases. The sample was PBMCs. The CDR3 is CASSYSLSGGSYEQYF. CDR3 coding DNA: TGTGCCAGCAGTTACTCCCTTAGCGGGGGGTCTTACGAGCAGTACTTC.